This T cell receptor beta chain was identified during a study of vaccination and CD4 T cells after COVID-19. Study results and limitations: The study found that a median around 90% of reactive clones in convalescent patients appeared only post-vaccination. Going from about 22 to 38, median SARS-CoV-2-reactive clonotypes did not rise significantly.

As to treatment: approximately 9-day PBMC culture with coronavirus spike peptide pools or control peptides (ViraFEST assay). Half of the medium was exchanged for fresh IL-2 medium, first on day 3 and then on day 7. Cultured CD4+ T-cell DNA underwent Oncomine TCR Beta short-read sequencing. Extraction of genomic DNA was performed on cultured CD4+ T cells. MiXCR was run by TCRdb on the PCR reads, yielding one entry per CDR3 protein. The table shows tens of thousands of distinct CDR3 sequences, with around 50% occurring only once. Germline CDR1 SEHNR, CDR2 FQNEAQ (reference sequence). Trimming stripped 7 bases from V and 5 bases from J, with 14 bases between. CDR3 size: 13 residues. This clonotype showed up just once. Its antigen remains unknown.

Sequencing was done on a sample of CD4+ T cells from blood, cultured in vitro. The genes are TRBV7-9 and TRBJ2-5; D may match TRBD1 or TRBD2 (6 bases each). The receptor was isolated from a human donor who had recovered from COVID-19. The chain's CDR3 is CASTYGGWETQYF. The CDR3 coding sequence is TGTGCCAGCACCTACGGGGGCTGGGAGACCCAGTACTTC.